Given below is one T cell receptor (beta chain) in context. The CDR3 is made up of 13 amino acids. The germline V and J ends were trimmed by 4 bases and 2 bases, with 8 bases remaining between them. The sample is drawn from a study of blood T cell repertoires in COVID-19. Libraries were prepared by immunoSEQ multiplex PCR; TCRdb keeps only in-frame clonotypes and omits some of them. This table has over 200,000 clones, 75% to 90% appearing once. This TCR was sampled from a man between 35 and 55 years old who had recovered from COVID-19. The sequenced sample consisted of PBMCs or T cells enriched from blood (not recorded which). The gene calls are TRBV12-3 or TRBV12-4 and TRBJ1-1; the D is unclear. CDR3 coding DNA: TGTGCCAGCAGTTGGCACGAAAACACTGAAGCTTTCTTT. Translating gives CASSWHENTEAFF.